Each of the 21 T cell receptor beta chains below was sequenced from the same sample in a study of shared clonotypes between healthy human individuals. Assay used: immunoSEQ multiplex PCR; TCRdb lists only in-frame clones, some missing. The sample shows more than 2,000,000 clones, 85% to 95% of them seen only once. Sequencing used naive CD4+ T cells sorted from blood. Subset in this sample: CD45RA+ positively selected. Receptor source: a man aged 18 to 29 in good health.

The rearrangement joins TRBV23-1 to TRBJ1-1; 7 bases map to TRBD1. TRBV23-1 is labeled an ORF, and its function is uncertain. V was clipped by 8 bases and J by 1 base; unmatched bases: 16. CDR3 length: 17 amino acids. CDR3 DNA sequence: TGCGCCAGCTCTCAGGGACAGATCTTAACTCCGAACACTGAAGCTTTCTTT. Protein: CASSQGQILTPNTEAFF.

The chain uses TRBV7-2 and TRBJ2-7; 7 nucleotides match TRBD1. The J segment lost 0 bases and the V segment lost 3 bases, leaving 5 bases of the junction unmatched. CDR3 size: 15 residues. Germline lookup yields CDR1 SGHTA and CDR2 FQGNSA. The CDR3 DNA follows: TGTGCCAGCAGCTTGACAGGGTCAAGCTCCTACGAGCAGTACTTC. This encodes CASSLTGSSSYEQYF. The full variable domain, with the rest looked up from reference TRBV7-2 and TRBJ2-7, is GAGVSQSPSNKVTEKGKDVELRCDPISGHTALYWYRQSLGQGLEFLIYFQGNSAPDKSGLPSDRFSAERTGGSVSTLTIQRTQQEDSAVYLCASSLTGSSSYEQYFGPGTRLTVT.

The chain's CDR3 is CASRVSAGTTGELFF. CDR3 DNA: TGTGCCAGCAGGGTTAGTGCGGGAACCACCGGGGAGCTGTTTTTT. V usage is TRBV28 and J usage is TRBJ2-2; TRBD2 might be the D (6 bases). The CDR3 spans 15 residues. The germline V gene encodes CDR1 MDHEN and CDR2 SYDVKM. Trimming pared 6 bases from V and 4 bases from J, leaving 15 bases between.

The chain employs TRBV6-5 and TRBJ2-1; 8 bases map to TRBD2. CDR3 length: 14 amino acids. Germline V gives CDR1 MNHEY, CDR2 SVGAGI. V lost 7 bases to trimming and J lost 6 bases; unmatched junction nucleotides: 8. The CDR3 coding sequence is TGTGCCAGCAATGACTACCGGGGGGGCAATGAGCAGTTCTTC. This sequence encodes CASNDYRGGNEQFF.

The CDR3 here is CASSETTGTPGELFF. As DNA, the CDR3 is TGTGCCAGCAGTGAAACTACAGGAACCCCCGGGGAGCTGTTTTTT. The genes are TRBV6-1 and TRBJ2-2; weak D call: TRBD1 (5 bases). Between the trimmed V and J ends, which lost 2 bases and 6 bases, there was a span of 13 bases. The germline gives CDR1 MNHNS, CDR2 SASEGT. The CDR3 length is 15 residues.

V usage is TRBV6-1 and J usage is TRBJ2-7; D is unclear. This CDR3 spans 13 amino acids. Germline-derived CDR1 and CDR2 are MNHNS and SASEGT. Deletions cut 6 bases from V and 6 bases from J, with 15 bases between. The CDR3 sequence: CASRSLVGREQYF. CDR3 bases: TGTGCCAGCAGATCCTTGGTCGGCCGCGAGCAGTACTTC.

This clone was observed a single time. The chain combines TRBV5-1 with TRBJ2-6, with D possibly matching TRBD1 (5 bases). In germline, CDR1 is SGHRS, CDR2 YFSETQ. The CDR3 has 17 amino acids. The V end was cut by 0 bases, the J end by 0 bases, with 10 bases between. The CDR3 here is CASSLVQVGSGANVLTF. As DNA, the CDR3 is TGCGCCAGCAGCTTGGTACAGGTGGGCTCTGGGGCCAACGTCCTGACTTTC.

On this clone: Other DNA sequences in this sample translate to the same CDR3. V usage is TRBV6-5 and J usage is TRBJ2-5; D gene uncertain. Germline assignment: CDR1 MNHEY and CDR2 SVGAGI. V was clipped by 2 bases and J by 4 bases, with 8 bases between them. This CDR3 is 13 amino acids long. CDR3 DNA sequence: TGTGCCAGCAGTTACGCGCCTGGAGAGACCCAGTACTTC. Protein sequence: CASSYAPGETQYF.

The V and J genes are TRBV1 and TRBJ1-3; the table names TRBD1, a call not compared with the DNA. TRBV1 is assigned pseudogene status. The CDR3 runs 16 residues. Here the CDR3 DNA reads TGCACCAGCAGCCGATCGACAGGGCTCGCTGGAAACACCATATATTTT. It translates to CTSSRSTGLAGNTIYF.

CDR3 bases: TGTGCCAGCAGTTTAGCAGGGTCCGGCCAAGAGACCCAGTACTTC. Translation gives CASSLAGSGQETQYF. This chain joins TRBV28 and TRBJ2-5, with D perhaps matching TRBD1 (5 bases). This CDR3 is built from 15 residues. Trimming left V 2 bases short and J 1 base short, with 11 bases between. The germline CDR1 and CDR2 sequences are MDHEN and SYDVKM.

This clone came up a few times. The V call is TRBV30, the J call TRBJ1-5, with a weak D call TRBD1 (5 bases). Germline CDR1 GTSNPN, CDR2 SVGIG (reference sequence). Trimming cost V 6 bases and J 3 bases, with 15 bases left between them. The CDR3 length is 14 residues. The CDR3 bases are TGTGCCTGCGCCAGAGCAGGGTTCAATCAGCCCCAGCATTTT. As protein: CACARAGFNQPQHF.

The genes are TRBV27 and TRBJ1-6; D is undetermined. Germline CDR1 MNHEY, CDR2 SMNVEV (reference sequence). Trimming pared 7 bases from V and 10 bases from J, leaving 26 bases between. This CDR3 is built from 17 residues. DNA of the CDR3: TGTGCCAGCACCCCCATGGCCACTATTGGGATAGGATCACCCCTCCACTTT. This gives the protein CASTPMATIGIGSPLHF.

V usage is TRBV20-1 and J usage is TRBJ2-3; D remains unclear. Germline CDR1 DFQATT, CDR2 SNEGSKA (reference sequence). V was pared by 5 bases and J by 9 bases, with 12 bases between. CDR3 length: 11 residues. This CDR3 reads CSASLIGTQYF. The CDR3 DNA reads as TGCAGTGCTTCCCTCATTGGGACGCAGTATTTT.

The chain combines TRBV6-1 with TRBJ1-3; the match to TRBD1 covers 8 bases. Trimming at V came to 4 bases and at J to 3 bases, leaving 5 bases not matched to a gene. This CDR3 contains 15 residues. Germline lookup yields CDR1 MNHNS and CDR2 SASEGT. DNA for the CDR3: TGTGCCAGCAGTGTCGACAGGGGAGGTGGAAACACCATATATTTT. It is translated as CASSVDRGGGNTIYF.

V and J are TRBV30 and TRBJ2-3, with 7 bases aligning to TRBD2. V lost 0 bases to trimming and J lost 10 bases; unmatched junction nucleotides: 10. CDR3 length: 14 residues. CDR1 and CDR2 from the germline V gene are GTSNPN and SVGIG (reference sequence). CDR3 region: CAWSVQFGAGAQYF. CDR3 nucleotides: TGTGCCTGGAGTGTACAGTTCGGGGCGGGGGCGCAGTATTTT.

To note about this clone: The conserved final phenylalanine or tryptophan is absent from the CDR3, which likely points to a read error. The chain carries TRBV7-6 and TRBJ1-2, with D hard to call. V was clipped by 1 base and J by 7 bases, with 10 bases between them. The length of the CDR3 is 13 residues. Looked up from germline, CDR1 is SGHVS and CDR2 is FNYEAQ. CDR3 DNA: TGTGCCAGCAGCTTAGTTGGAGGCGCTGGCTACACCTCC. Its protein product is CASSLVGGAGYTS.

J is TRBJ2-1 and V is TRBV10-1; no definite D call. The CDR3 sequence is 12 residues long. CDR1 and CDR2 (germline): WNHNN, SYGVQD (reference sequence). V lost 4 bases and J 9 bases, leaving 10 bases between the germline ends. The CDR3 DNA reads as TGCGCCAGCAGTGGAGTTAGGGCTGAGCAGTTCTTC. Its translation is CASSGVRAEQFF.

Here the CDR3 DNA reads TGCGCCAGCAGCCGAGAAACTAGCGGGAGTGGAACAGATACGCAGTATTTT. Its translation: CASSRETSGSGTDTQYF. This chain joins TRBV4-1 and TRBJ2-3; 11 bases agree with TRBD2. The CDR3 is 17 amino acids. V trimming: 4 bases; J trimming: 3 bases; junction bases outside the gene matches: 9. Germline lookup yields CDR1 MGHRA and CDR2 YSYEKL.

The gene calls are TRBV10-3 and TRBJ1-2; D unclear. The CDR3 loop spans 14 amino acids. Germline loops: CDR1 ENHRY, CDR2 SYGVKD. Deletions cut 5 bases from V and 4 bases from J, with 14 bases between. As DNA, the CDR3 is TGTGCCATCAGTAAGACGGCGAACTCCTATGGCTACACCTTC. Its translation: CAISKTANSYGYTF.

The V gene is TRBV30, the J gene TRBJ1-6; no clear D. There are 12 residues in the CDR3. V was pared by 4 bases and J by 7 bases, with 8 bases between. Germline values: CDR1 GTSNPN, CDR2 SVGIG (reference sequence). The CDR3 here is CAWNIGNSPLHF. The CDR3 DNA sequence: TGTGCCTGGAACATAGGGAATTCACCCCTCCACTTT.

The gene calls are TRBV15 and TRBJ1-3; D not certain. Trimming pared 1 base from V and 2 bases from J, leaving 9 bases between. Germline CDR1 is LNHNV and CDR2 is YYDKDF (reference sequence). The CDR3 length is 15 residues. Here the CDR3 reads CATSRGGITGNTIYF. The CDR3 DNA is TGTGCCACCAGCAGAGGTGGAATCACTGGAAACACCATATATTTT.